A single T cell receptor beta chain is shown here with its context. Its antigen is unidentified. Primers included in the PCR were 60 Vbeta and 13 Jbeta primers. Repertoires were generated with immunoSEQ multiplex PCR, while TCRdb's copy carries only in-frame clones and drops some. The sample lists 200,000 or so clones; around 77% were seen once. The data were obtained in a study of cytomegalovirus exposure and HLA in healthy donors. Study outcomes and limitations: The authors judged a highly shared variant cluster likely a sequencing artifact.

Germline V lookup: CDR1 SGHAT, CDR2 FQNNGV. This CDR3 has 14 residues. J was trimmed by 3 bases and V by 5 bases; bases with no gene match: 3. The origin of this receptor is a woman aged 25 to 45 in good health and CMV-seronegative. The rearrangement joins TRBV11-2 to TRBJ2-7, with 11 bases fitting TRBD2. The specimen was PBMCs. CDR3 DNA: TGTGCCAGCAGCCTACTAGCGGGGGACTACGAGCAGTACTTC. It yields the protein CASSLLAGDYEQYF.